Below, one TCR beta chain is given with its context. This specimen comes from a study of blood T cell repertoires in COVID-19. About the study: Acute and convalescent COVID-19 samples came from the United States, Italy and Spain.

Authors' methods: Cell counts per sample came from amplifying reference gene primers. Method: immunoSEQ multiplex PCR; TCRdb's copy keeps in-frame clones and lacks some. The D gene and trimming were derived from the DNA, and the V and J assignments and clone size from that table. The table shows roughly 72,000 clones, with about four fifths occurring only once. CDR3 length equals 21 residues. V was shortened by 4 bases and J by 3 bases, with 31 bases between the two germline ends. CDR1 LGHNA and CDR2 YNFKEQ come from the germline V gene. The receptor's source is a woman older than 75 with active or convalescent COVID-19. The sequencing input was peripheral blood. The chain employs TRBV4-2 and TRBJ1-5; tentatively, D is TRBD1 (5 bases). DNA for the CDR3: TGTGCCAGCAGCCCCACGTCGGTCCCCTATACAGGTTATGGTAACAATCAGCCCCAGCATTTT. It is translated as CASSPTSVPYTGYGNNQPQHF.